Each of the 17 T cell receptor beta chains below was sequenced from the same sample in a study of graft-versus-host responses after intestinal transplantation. Profiling relied on immunoSEQ multiplex PCR, and the TCRdb table lists in-frame clones only, not all of them. The sample has fewer than 100,000 clones; roughly 82% are singletons. The starting material was PBMCs, obtained 255 days after intestinal transplant. The receptor source for this set is a human patient who received an intestinal transplant, so some T cells may come from the graft donor.

The rearrangement links TRBV7-3 to TRBJ1-5; weak D call: TRBD1 (6 bases). CDR1 and CDR2 from the germline V gene are SGHTA and FQGTGA. The CDR3 extends over 15 amino acids. Between the trimmed V and J ends, which lost 4 bases and 5 bases, there was a span of 15 bases. CDR3 nucleotide sequence: TGTGCCAGCAGCTCGTCAGGGGCGTGGGATCAGCCCCAGCATTTT. It is translated as CASSSSGAWDQPQHF.

This rearrangement joins TRBV5-1 to TRBJ2-7, with TRBD1 identical over 7 bases. Trimming at V came to 4 bases and at J to 0 bases, leaving 1 base not matched to a gene. This CDR3 region has 13 residues. The germline V gene has CDR1 SGHRS and CDR2 YFSETQ. In DNA form, the CDR3 reads TGCGCCAGCAGCGGGGACAGCTCCTACGAGCAGTACTTC. Protein sequence: CASSGDSSYEQYF.

This clone was seen only once. The genes are TRBV28 and TRBJ1-1; D is uncertain. V gave up 5 bases and J gave up 0 bases, with 25 bases separating them. CDR3 length: 19 residues. Germline V gene sequence: CDR1 MDHEN, CDR2 SYDVKM. The DNA for the CDR3 is TGTGCCAGCAGTCGAGCCCCCTTGGAGTATCATATCATGAACACTGAAGCTTTCTTT. It codes for CASSRAPLEYHIMNTEAFF.

J is TRBJ1-2 and V is TRBV28, with TRBD1 identical over 7 bases. This CDR3 has 14 residues. J lost 4 bases, V lost 7 bases, and 9 bases had no gene match. Germline values: CDR1 MDHEN, CDR2 SYDVKM. CDR3 coding DNA: TGTGCCAGCAAAAGAGAAGGGGGCATCTATGGCTACACCTTC. Its translation is CASKREGGIYGYTF.

The CDR3 nucleotides are TGTGCCAGCAGTCGGACAGGGCCCGGGGAGCTGTTTTTT. It yields the protein CASSRTGPGELFF. The rearrangement uses TRBV6-1 and TRBJ2-2; TRBD1 agrees at 8 bases. Looked up from germline, CDR1 is MNHNS and CDR2 is SASEGT. There are 13 residues in the CDR3. V was pared by 5 bases and J by 6 bases, with 2 bases of the junction left unmatched.

V gene TRBV6-1 combines with J gene TRBJ1-1, with D perhaps TRBD1 (6 bases). Trimming removed 6 bases at V and 1 base at J, with 9 bases between. Germline CDR1 MNHNS, CDR2 SASEGT. This CDR3 spans 13 amino acids. The CDR3, as DNA: TGTGCCAGCAGACAACAGGGGAACACTGAAGCTTTCTTT. Its protein is CASRQQGNTEAFF.

The rearrangement uses TRBV7-6 and TRBJ1-1; D might be TRBD1 (5 bases). The V end lost 1 base, the J end lost 3 bases, and 15 bases lay between the germline ends. Germline-derived CDR1 and CDR2 are SGHVS and FNYEAQ. This CDR3 has 16 amino acids. CDR3 residues: CASSLGSREGDTEAFF. In nucleotides, the CDR3 is TGTGCCAGCAGCTTAGGTAGCAGGGAGGGAGACACTGAAGCTTTCTTT.

The chain is built from TRBV2 and TRBJ2-7; 10 nucleotides match TRBD2. CDR1 and CDR2 (germline): SNHLY, FYNNEI. The CDR3 is made up of 15 amino acids. Germline trimming cut 7 bases from V and 7 bases from J; bases unmatched to any gene: 13. CDR3 nucleotides: TGTGCCAGCAAAGGGGAGCGGGAGGGCCAAAGAGAGCAGTACTTC. Protein: CASKGEREGQREQYF.

V gene TRBV19 combines with J gene TRBJ2-5, with a weak D call TRBD2 (6 bases). Per the germline V gene, CDR1 is LNHDA and CDR2 is SQIVND (reference sequence). V lost 2 bases, J lost 2 bases, and 9 bases lay in between. This CDR3 has 14 amino acids. CDR3 loop: CASSIQGGQETQYF. The CDR3 nucleotides read TGTGCCAGTAGTATACAGGGAGGTCAAGAGACCCAGTACTTC.

This clone was recorded a few times. The rearrangement uses TRBV6-8 and TRBJ2-7; 11 bases are a match to TRBD2. CDR1 and CDR2 (germline): MNHGY, SAAAGT. Germline trimming cut 5 bases from V and 5 bases from J; bases unmatched to any gene: 8. The CDR3 is 15 residues long. The chain's CDR3 is CASSETSGGGNEQYF. Here the CDR3 DNA reads TGTGCCAGCAGTGAAACTAGCGGGGGCGGGAACGAGCAGTACTTC.

V and J are TRBV10-3 and TRBJ1-1; D not resolved. Germline V gene lookup returns CDR1 ENHRY and CDR2 SYGVKD. This CDR3 comprises 14 residues. V was trimmed by 0 bases and J by 5 bases, leaving 10 bases between them. In DNA, the CDR3 is TGTGCCATCAGTGAGTCGAATTCGGGGACTGAAGCTTTCTTT. Protein product: CAISESNSGTEAFF.

This chain joins TRBV15 and TRBJ2-3; D is uncertain. The CDR3 extends over 14 amino acids. Per the germline V gene, CDR1 is LNHNV and CDR2 is YYDKDF (reference sequence). Trimming took off 2 bases at V and 6 bases at J, with 12 bases between the two ends. The CDR3 sequence is CATSRNPAVDTQYF. The CDR3 nucleotides read TGTGCCACCAGCAGAAACCCCGCAGTGGATACGCAGTATTTT. The variable domain in full, with the rest retrieved from reference TRBV15 and TRBJ2-3, is DAMVIQNPRYQVTQFGKPVTLSCSQTLNHNVMYWYQQKSSQAPKLLFHYYDKDFNNEADTPDNFQSRRPNTSFCFLDIRSPGLGDTAMYLCATSRNPAVDTQYFGPGTRLTVL.

A word on this clone: The junction departs from the called germline gene at one end, perhaps through a read error. The chain combines TRBV7-7 with TRBJ2-5, with D perhaps TRBD2 (5 bases). CDR1 SSHAT and CDR2 FNYEAQ come from the germline V gene (reference sequence). The CDR3 consists of 14 residues. This chain's CDR3 is CASSPGPRGETQYF. CDR3 DNA: TGTGCTAGCAGTCCGGGCCCCCGAGGGGAGACCCAGTACTTC. Full variable domain (remainder filled in from reference TRBV7-7 and TRBJ2-5): GAGVSQSPRYKVTKRGQDVTLRCDPISSHATLYWYQQALGQGPEFLTYFNYEAQPDKSGLPSDRFSAERPEGSISTLTIQRTEQRDSAMYRCASSPGPRGETQYFGPGTRLLVL.

The chain carries TRBV9 and TRBJ1-3; no clear D. Trimming stripped 10 bases from V and 0 bases from J, with 17 bases between. Germline lookup yields CDR1 SGDLS and CDR2 YYNGEE. The CDR3 is 15 residues long. CDR3 sequence reads: CAATRGHSSGNTIYF. Written as DNA, the CDR3 is TGTGCCGCCACTCGGGGTCACAGCTCTGGAAACACCATATATTTT.

About this clone itself: At one end the junction does not follow the germline gene, possibly because of a read error. This sequence joins TRBV18 and TRBJ2-7; D gene unclear. Germline V gives CDR1 KGHSH, CDR2 LQKENI. The CDR3 has 13 residues. This CDR3 reads CASSPLSSYEQYF. The CDR3 DNA reads as TGTGCCAGCTCTCCACTTAGCTCCTACGAGCAGTACTTC.

V usage is TRBV4-2 and J usage is TRBJ2-3; 8 bases align to TRBD2. Trimming at V came to 1 base and at J to 4 bases, leaving 10 bases not matched to a gene. The CDR3 runs to 17 residues. Germline V gene lookup returns CDR1 LGHNA and CDR2 YNFKEQ. For the CDR3, the DNA is TGTGCCAGCAGCCAAGTGATGCGGGGGGCTTGGTCAGATACGCAGTATTTT. Translation gives CASSQVMRGAWSDTQYF.

The V and J genes are TRBV7-6 and TRBJ2-1; the match to TRBD2 covers 7 bases. From germline, CDR1 is SGHVS and CDR2 FNYEAQ. This CDR3 is 15 amino acids long. V dropped 3 bases and J dropped 2; count of bases not matched to a gene: 4. The CDR3 DNA follows: TGTGCCAGCAGCTTGGTAGCGGGTGCCTACAATGAGCAGTTCTTC. Translated: CASSLVAGAYNEQFF.